Each of the 10 T cell receptor beta chains below was sequenced from the same sample in a study of cytomegalovirus exposure and HLA in healthy donors. The PCR had 60 Vbeta and 13 Jbeta primers. Assay: immunoSEQ multiplex PCR; the TCRdb copy retains only in-frame clones and omits some. The data hold approximately 80,000 clones, with around 80% observed a single time. Source material: PBMCs. All receptors derive from a male donor in good health and CMV-seropositive.

The rearrangement uses TRBV27 and TRBJ1-1, with TRBD1 matching 7 bases. Germline CDR1 MNHEY, CDR2 SMNVEV (reference sequence). The CDR3 sequence is 14 residues long. V trimming: 4 bases; J trimming: 1 base; junction bases outside the gene matches: 3. The CDR3 nucleotides are TGTGCCAGCAGTTGGGGACAGACGAACACTGAAGCTTTCTTT. Translating it yields CASSWGQTNTEAFF.

This chain links TRBV5-4 with TRBJ2-7; 7 nucleotides match TRBD1. The CDR3 runs 12 residues. The trim removed 0 bases at V and 12 bases at J, leaving 6 bases unmatched. CDR1 is SGHNT, CDR2 YYREEE, per germline (reference sequence). CDR3 amino acids: CASSLGQGLWYF. The DNA for the CDR3 is TGTGCCAGCAGCTTGGGACAGGGTTTATGGTACTTC.

This clone was counted a single time. The chain links TRBV7-9 to TRBJ2-7, with D tentatively TRBD1 (6 bases). The CDR3 loop spans 13 amino acids. Germline assignment: CDR1 SEHNR and CDR2 FQNEAQ (reference sequence). V lost 4 bases to trimming and J lost 3 bases, with 10 bases between them. CDR3 in DNA: TGTGCCAGCAGCTATGGGACAAACTACGAGCAGTACTTC. Its translation is CASSYGTNYEQYF.

The chain has TRBV19 and TRBJ1-4, with TRBD1 identical over 8 bases. The CDR3 is made up of 18 amino acids. The germline gives CDR1 LNHDA, CDR2 SQIVND (reference sequence). Trimming cost V 3 bases and J 5 bases; bases outside gene matches: 14. The CDR3 here is CASSIGAGTGRRNEKLFF. The CDR3 DNA reads as TGTGCCAGTAGTATTGGGGCCGGGACAGGAAGGAGGAATGAAAAACTGTTTTTT.

The CDR3 bases are TGTGCCAGCAGTTACTCCTCGAGTCCCCAGTACTTC. This translates into CASSYSSSPQYF. This sequence joins TRBV6-5 and TRBJ2-7; D is undetermined. Germline V gene data show CDR1 as MNHEY and CDR2 as SVGAGI. The CDR3 spans 12 residues. Between the trimmed V and J ends, which lost 0 bases and 10 bases, there was a span of 10 bases.

The V and J genes are TRBV9 and TRBJ2-3; 13 nucleotides agree with TRBD2. CDR1 and CDR2 from the germline V gene are SGDLS and YYNGEE. This CDR3 is 16 amino acids long. The V segment lost 1 base and the J segment 5 bases; nucleotides outside the gene matches: 4. For the CDR3, the DNA is TGTGCCAGCAGCGTAACTAGCGGGAGGGCCGGAGATACGCAGTATTTT. Protein: CASSVTSGRAGDTQYF.

The V gene is TRBV5-1, the J gene TRBJ2-7; weak D call: TRBD1 (6 bases). Trimming left V 7 bases short and J 5 bases short, with 16 bases between. The length of the CDR3 is 13 residues. Looked up from germline, CDR1 is SGHRS and CDR2 is YFSETQ. The CDR3, as DNA: TGCGCCAGCTCTTCACAGGGTGGACACGAGCAGTACTTC. Protein product: CASSSQGGHEQYF.

This chain joins TRBV7-3 and TRBJ2-5; tentatively, D is TRBD1 (5 bases). V was pared by 3 bases and J by 6 bases, with 11 bases between. The length of the CDR3 is 13 residues. In germline, CDR1 is SGHTA, CDR2 FQGTGA. The CDR3 spells CASSLDTDQTQYF. The CDR3 DNA reads as TGTGCCAGCAGCTTGGACACGGATCAGACCCAGTACTTC. Variable domain in full (rest from reference TRBV7-3 and TRBJ2-5): GAGVSQTPSNKVTEKGKYVELRCDPISGHTALYWYRQSLGQGPEFLIYFQGTGAADDSGLPNDRFFAVRPEGSVSTLKIQRTERGDSAVYLCASSLDTDQTQYFGPGTRLLVL.

The V gene is TRBV6-6, the J gene TRBJ2-3; TRBD2 matches at 8 bases. This CDR3 spans 15 amino acids. V was clipped by 5 bases and J by 2 bases; unmatched bases: 6. Per germline, CDR1 MNHNY and CDR2 SVGAGI (reference sequence). The CDR3 DNA reads TGTGCCAGCAGTCCCCCGGGGGGGAACACAGATACGCAGTATTTT. Encoded protein: CASSPPGGNTDTQYF.

The rearrangement joins TRBV10-3 to TRBJ2-7; a weak D match, TRBD1 (6 bases). V shed 4 bases and J shed 4 bases, with 20 bases lying between them. This CDR3 spans 16 amino acids. The V gene's germline CDR1 is ENHRY and CDR2 SYGVKD. CDR3 in amino acids: CAISVRGQTGFYEQYF. In nucleotides, the CDR3 is TGTGCCATCAGTGTCCGAGGACAGACCGGATTTTACGAGCAGTACTTC.